This entry lists 2 T cell receptor beta chains sequenced from one sample in a study of CD4+ T cells in melanoma. Profiling relied on immunoSEQ multiplex PCR, and the TCRdb table lists in-frame clones only, not all of them. Of approximately 110,000 clones in the sample, about nine tenths were seen once. Sequences were obtained from peripheral blood. These receptor sequences come from a human donor with melanoma.

V gene TRBV5-4 combines with J gene TRBJ2-7; either TRBD1 or TRBD2 may supply D (5 bases each). This CDR3 spans 14 amino acids. CDR1 SGHNT and CDR2 YYREEE come from the germline V gene (reference sequence). The V and J ends lost 3 bases and 1 base respectively, with 11 bases between them. The CDR3 here is CASSSGTGSYEQYF. CDR3 in DNA: TGTGCCAGCAGCTCTGGGACGGGTTCCTACGAGCAGTACTTC.

This clone appeared a single time. The genes are TRBV4-1 and TRBJ2-2; possible D gene TRBD2, 6 bases. CDR3 length: 14 amino acids. V was shortened by 3 bases and J by 6 bases, with 11 bases between the two germline ends. The germline gives CDR1 MGHRA, CDR2 YSYEKL. CDR3 sequence reads: CASSQSDYPGELFF. The CDR3 region has the DNA TGCGCCAGCAGCCAGTCGGACTACCCCGGGGAGCTGTTTTTT.